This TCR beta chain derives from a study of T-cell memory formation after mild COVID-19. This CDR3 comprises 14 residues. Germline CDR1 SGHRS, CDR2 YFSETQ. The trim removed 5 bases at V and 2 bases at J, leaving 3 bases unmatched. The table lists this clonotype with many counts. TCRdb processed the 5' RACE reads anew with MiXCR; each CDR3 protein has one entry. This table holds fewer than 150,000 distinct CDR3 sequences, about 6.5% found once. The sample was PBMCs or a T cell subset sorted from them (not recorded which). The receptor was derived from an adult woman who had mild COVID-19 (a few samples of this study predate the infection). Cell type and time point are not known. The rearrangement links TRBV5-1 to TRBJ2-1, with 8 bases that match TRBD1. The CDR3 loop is CASRLRGPYNEQFF. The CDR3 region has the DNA TGCGCCAGCAGACTCAGGGGGCCCTACAATGAGCAGTTCTTC.